The source of this T cell receptor beta chain is a study of graft-versus-host responses after intestinal transplantation. As for the study in general: Each recipient received anti-thymocyte globulin induction, then tacrolimus and steroids for 3 to 4 years.

Sequencing used immunoSEQ multiplex PCR; TCRdb keeps in-frame clones, though not all of them. The sample gives some 120,000 clones, 85% to 95% of which show up once; 0.2% to 0.25% is in the top ten. On this clone: What it recognizes is unknown.

Germline CDR1 LNHNV, CDR2 YYDKDF (reference sequence). This CDR3 is built from 16 residues. V dropped 5 bases and J dropped 7 bases, with 21 bases sitting between them. The origin of this receptor is a human donor who was the organ donor for an intestinal transplant. This chain joins TRBV15 and TRBJ1-5; D is perhaps TRBD1 (5 bases). Specimen: unstimulated CD4+ T cells sorted from spleen or lymph node cells, collected before transplant. For the CDR3, the DNA is TGTGCCACCAGCGCTAAGGGTGGAGGGGCTGGACAGCCCCAGCATTTT. Amino acids: CATSAKGGGAGQPQHF.